The 10 T cell receptor beta chains listed next were all sequenced from one sample in a study of vaccination and CD4 T cells after COVID-19. No antigen has been identified for these receptors. The assay that was used to sequence DNA from cultured CD4+ T cells was the Oncomine TCR Beta short-read assay. TCRdb fed the PCR reads into MiXCR, producing one record per CDR3 protein. Found here are around 13,000 distinct CDR3 sequences, roughly 21% of them singletons; the top ten hold about 15%. Indicated treatment: approximately nine-day PBMC culture with coronavirus spike peptide pools or control peptides (ViraFEST assay). The sequencing sample was made of cultured CD4+ T cells from blood. The receptors come from a human donor with COVID-19.

This clonotype was detected only a few times. The rearrangement uses TRBV20-1 and TRBJ1-2; the match to TRBD1 covers 8 bases. The germline V gene encodes CDR1 DFQATT and CDR2 SNEGSKA (reference sequence). V was pared by 7 bases and J by 6 bases, with 10 bases of the junction left unmatched. This CDR3 is 13 amino acids long. CDR3 nucleotide sequence: TGCAGTGTCCCGCAGGGGGCTGAGAATGGCTACACCTTC. Translated, it gives CSVPQGAENGYTF.

This clonotype has just a few counts. V and J are TRBV29-1 and TRBJ2-5; a weak D match, TRBD2 (5 bases). Germline V gene lookup returns CDR1 SQVTM and CDR2 ANQGSEA. V was clipped by 5 bases and J by 2 bases, with 9 bases between them. CDR3 size: 12 residues. The CDR3 coding sequence is TGCAGCGTTAGCCGGGAACAAGAGACCCAGTACTTC. Its translation: CSVSREQETQYF.

This clonotype was observed a handful of times. The chain carries TRBV6-1 and TRBJ1-2; 9 nucleotides align to TRBD1. J was trimmed by 7 bases and V by 6 bases; bases with no gene match: 12. The germline V gene encodes CDR1 MNHNS and CDR2 SASEGT. The CDR3 totals 15 residues. CDR3 loop: CASREEGQGIRGYTF. Here the CDR3 DNA reads TGTGCCAGCAGGGAGGAGGGACAGGGAATTCGTGGCTACACCTTC.

This clonotype was counted a few times. V and J are TRBV12-3 or TRBV12-4 and TRBJ2-1; 10 bases match TRBD2. With V trimmed by 5 bases and J by 4 bases, 8 bases remained unmatched. This CDR3 contains 16 residues. The CDR3 loop is CASSTRTSGFYNEQFF. The CDR3 nucleotides read TGTGCCAGCAGTACCCGGACTAGCGGATTTTACAATGAGCAGTTCTTC.

This clonotype is medium-sized in the sample. The J gene is TRBJ1-6, the V gene TRBV27, with 7 bases fitting TRBD1. V trimming: 3 bases; J trimming: 7 bases; junction bases outside the gene matches: 9. CDR3 size: 16 residues. Germline assignment: CDR1 MNHEY and CDR2 SMNVEV (reference sequence). CDR3 protein: CASSFQSQGTNSPLHF. Written as DNA, the CDR3 is TGTGCCAGCAGTTTTCAATCACAGGGGACCAATTCACCCCTCCACTTT.

The chain links TRBV12-3 or TRBV12-4 to TRBJ2-2, with a tentative D call TRBD1 (6 bases). The CDR3 covers 14 residues. Trimming cost V 6 bases and J 4 bases, with 12 bases left between them. The CDR3 sequence: CASRRGTTTGELFF. Here the CDR3 DNA reads TGTGCCAGCAGAAGGGGGACAACCACCGGGGAGCTGTTTTTT.

This clonotype was seen a handful of times. The rearrangement joins TRBV20-1 to TRBJ2-7, with a possible D match to TRBD2 (6 bases). V was shortened by 2 bases and J by 6 bases, with 11 bases between the two germline ends. Germline V gene data show CDR1 as DFQATT and CDR2 as SNEGSKA (reference sequence). The CDR3 is 12 residues long. CDR3 sequence: CSARPGVVEQYF. DNA of the CDR3: TGCAGTGCTAGACCGGGGGTCGTCGAGCAGTACTTC.

The V gene is TRBV11-3, the J gene TRBJ2-5; the D is unclear. Trimming took 5 bases from V and 2 from J, leaving 15 bases between them. Germline V CDR1 and CDR2: SGHNT, YENEEA. The CDR3 has 15 residues. The CDR3 DNA sequence: TGTGCCAGCAGCCCAGGAGTGGGGAAACAAGAGACCCAGTACTTC. It encodes CASSPGVGKQETQYF. Together with reference TRBV11-3 and TRBJ2-5, the CDR3 gives the full variable domain: EAGVVQSPRYKIIEKKQPVAFWCNPISGHNTLYWYLQNLGQGPELLIRYENEEAVDDSQLPKDRFSAERLKGVDSTLKIQPAELGDSAVYLCASSPGVGKQETQYFGPGTRLLVL.

J is TRBJ1-2 and V is TRBV4-2; D gene unclear. The CDR3 runs to 15 residues. V was cut by 0 bases and J by 3 bases, with 11 bases left in between. The germline V gene encodes CDR1 LGHNA and CDR2 YNFKEQ. The DNA of the CDR3 is TGTGCCAGCAGCCAAGATGACCGGGCGGACTATGGCTACACCTTC. Amino acid sequence: CASSQDDRADYGYTF.

This clonotype was seen a handful of times. The V gene is TRBV11-2, the J gene TRBJ2-5; no reliable D call. The CDR3 runs to 15 residues. Germline V gene lookup returns CDR1 SGHAT and CDR2 FQNNGV. V gave up 1 base and J gave up 1 base, with 10 bases separating them. The CDR3 protein is CASSLGVEFQETQYF. For the CDR3, the DNA is TGTGCCAGCAGCTTAGGAGTGGAATTCCAAGAGACCCAGTACTTC.